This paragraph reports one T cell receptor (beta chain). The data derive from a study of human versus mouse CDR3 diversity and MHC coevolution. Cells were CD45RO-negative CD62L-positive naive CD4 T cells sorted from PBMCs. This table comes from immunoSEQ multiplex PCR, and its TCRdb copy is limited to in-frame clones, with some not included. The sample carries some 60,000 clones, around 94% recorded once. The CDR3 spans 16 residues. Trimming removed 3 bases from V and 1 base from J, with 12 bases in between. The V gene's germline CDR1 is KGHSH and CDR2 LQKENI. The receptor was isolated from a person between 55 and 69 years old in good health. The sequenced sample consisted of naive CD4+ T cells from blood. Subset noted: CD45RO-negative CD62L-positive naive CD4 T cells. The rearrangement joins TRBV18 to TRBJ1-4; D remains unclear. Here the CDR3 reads CASSPSKGGTNEKLFF. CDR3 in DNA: TGTGCCAGCTCACCGAGTAAGGGAGGAACTAATGAAAAACTGTTTTTT.